The next 19 T cell receptor delta chains were all read from a single sample in a study of gamma-delta T cells after stem cell transplantation. TCRdb redid the clone calls on the RT-PCR reads with CATT. This repertoire shows just over 4,500 delta-chain clones, 1.5% to 2.5% found once; its top ten account for around 30%. The material sequenced was gamma-delta T cells. The receptors here all came from a human donor. It is not recorded whose cells these are; they may come from a transplant donor.

This clone was counted between two and nine times. For this DNA, TCRdb reports the protein of a much larger clone, which diverges at residue 12, most likely from a read error; the protein presented here is translated directly from the DNA. The chain has TRDV2 and TRDJ3; 10 bases match TRDD3. This CDR3 contains 21 residues. V lost 3 bases to trimming and J lost 2 bases; unmatched junction nucleotides: 15. The germline V gene encodes CDR1 GEAIGNYY and CDR2 EKD. The CDR3 DNA follows: TGTGCCTGTGACTCCGTAGAGGGGGATACGCGACTCACCTGGGACACCCGACAGATGTTTTTC. Its protein product is CACDSVEGDTRLTWDTRQMFF.

Turning to this clone: A much larger clone lies a single base off, so this may be a read error. This sequence joins TRDV2 and TRDJ1; 9 bases match TRDD3. The CDR3 contains 19 residues. Unmatched junction bases numbered 15, after V lost 1 base and J lost 1 base. The germline gives CDR1 GEAIGNYY, CDR2 EKD. This chain's CDR3 is CACDTVSPILGESTDKLIF. CDR3 nucleotide sequence: TGTGCCTGTGACACGGTCTCCCCCATACTGGGGGAGAGCACCGATAAACTCATCTTT.

A few counts support this clone. At the DNA level, this CDR3 is encoded by other sequences in the same sample as well. V and J are TRDV2 and TRDJ1, with TRDD3 identical over 9 bases. V lost 1 base, J lost 3 bases, and 2 bases stayed unmatched. The CDR3 is 14 amino acids. The germline V gene encodes CDR1 GEAIGNYY and CDR2 EKD. The CDR3 nucleotides read TGTGCCTGTGACACACTGGGGGAGTCCGATAAACTCATCTTT. It specifies CACDTLGESDKLIF.

In its sample, this clone ranks as medium-sized. The same CDR3 is also encoded by other DNA sequences in this sample. CDR3 sequence reads: CACDTVGMGDKLIF. DNA of the CDR3: TGTGCCTGTGACACCGTGGGGATGGGTGATAAACTCATCTTT. The chain links TRDV2 to TRDJ1; D is perhaps TRDD3 (6 bases). V lost 0 bases and J 5 bases, leaving 12 bases between the germline ends. CDR1 and CDR2 (germline): GEAIGNYY, EKD. The CDR3 is made up of 14 amino acids.

A few counts support this clone. The protein TCRdb gives is from a much larger clone and does not agree with this DNA's translation at residue 6, likely a read error; the protein shown here comes from the DNA. The chain links TRDV2 to TRDJ1, with 8 bases lining up with TRDD3. V was pared by 6 bases and J by 4 bases, with 12 bases of the junction left unmatched. CDR1 GEAIGNYY and CDR2 EKD come from the germline V gene. This CDR3 has 15 residues. CDR3 amino acids: CACLLPGDKGDKLIF. CDR3 nucleotide sequence: TGTGCCTGTCTTCTACCGGGGGATAAGGGCGATAAACTCATCTTT.

A word on this clone: A far larger clone is just one base off, so this is likely a read error. The same CDR3 arises from other DNA sequences in this sample as well. The chain joins TRDV2 to TRDJ1, with 9 nucleotides matching TRDD3. The CDR3 consists of 18 residues. Per germline, CDR1 GEAIGNYY and CDR2 EKD. CDR3 protein: CACDILELGIRDTDKLIF. Written as DNA, the CDR3 is TGTGCCTGCGACATACTCGAACTGGGGATACGAGACACCGATAAACTCATCTTT.

The rearrangement joins TRDV2 to TRDJ1; 9 nucleotides align to TRDD3. Unmatched junction bases numbered 8, after V lost 0 bases and J lost 1 base. CDR1 and CDR2 from the germline V gene are GEAIGNYY and EKD. The CDR3 length is 17 residues. CDR3 sequence reads: CACDTLSRGYATDKLIF. The CDR3 DNA reads as TGTGCCTGTGACACCCTATCTCGGGGATACGCCACCGATAAACTCATCTTT.

On this clone: For this DNA, TCRdb reports the protein of a much larger clone, which diverges at residue 5, most likely from a read error; the protein presented here is translated directly from the DNA. The CDR3 DNA reads TGTGCCTGTGACGCGCTTCCAAATCTGCTGGGTCGAACCCTTGGGAACACCGATAAACTCATCTTT. It is translated as CACDALPNLLGRTLGNTDKLIF. This chain joins TRDV2 and TRDJ1; either TRDD2 or TRDD3 may fit D (5 bases each). In germline, CDR1 is GEAIGNYY, CDR2 EKD. V was clipped by 3 bases and J by 0 bases, with 34 bases between them. CDR3 size: 22 residues.

This clone was observed a few times. TCRdb's listed protein matches a much larger clone and diverges from this DNA's translation at residue 16, likely through a read error; the protein shown comes from the DNA. The chain uses TRDV2 and TRDJ1, with 11 nucleotides matching TRDD3. The CDR3 runs to 19 residues. Germline values: CDR1 GEAIGNYY, CDR2 EKD. The DNA of the CDR3 is TGTGCCTGTGACACCCTTCTGCTGGGGGATACTCGGGGCACCGATAGACTCATCTTT. Amino acids: CACDTLLLGDTRGTDRLIF.

This clone was counted a few times. The protein in TCRdb stems from a much larger clone and differs at residue 15 from this DNA's translation, likely a read error; here the protein is translated from the DNA. This sequence joins TRDV2 and TRDJ1; 7 nucleotides agree with TRDD3. This CDR3 contains 16 residues. CDR1 and CDR2 from the germline V gene are GEAIGNYY and EKD. The CDR3 loop is CACDPLGGAYTDKLTF. Written as DNA, the CDR3 is TGTGCCTGTGACCCGCTGGGGGGGGCATACACCGATAAACTCACCTTT.

In regard to this clone: A far larger clone differs by one base, so this is likely a read error. This sample also contains other DNA sequences that code for the same CDR3. V and J are TRDV2 and TRDJ1, with 7 bases fitting TRDD3. Germline V gene data show CDR1 as GEAIGNYY and CDR2 as EKD. The V and J ends lost 7 bases and 1 base, in that order; junction bases with no gene match: 11. CDR3 length: 15 amino acids. CDR3 protein: CACKELGGSTDKLIF. The CDR3 DNA is TGTGCCTGCAAAGAGCTGGGGGGGAGCACCGATAAACTCATCTTT.

In its sample, this clone was seen many times. A single base is all that separates this from a far larger clone, so a read error is likely. This chain joins TRDV2 and TRDJ1; 12 positions match TRDD3. This CDR3 is built from 18 residues. CDR1 GEAIGNYY and CDR2 EKD come from the germline V gene. Here the CDR3 reads CACGTLNLGDTQTDKLIF. CDR3 bases: TGTGCCTGTGGCACCTTAAACCTGGGGGATACGCAAACCGATAAACTCATCTTT.

Turning to this clone: Distinct nucleotide sequences in the sample also encode this CDR3. V gene TRDV2 combines with J gene TRDJ3; D is ambiguous. Germline CDR1 and CDR2: GEAIGNYY and EKD. Trimming took 0 bases from V and 0 from J, leaving 11 bases between them. The CDR3 is made up of 18 amino acids. CDR3 residues: CACDTVAESSWDTRQMFF. The CDR3 DNA sequence: TGTGCCTGTGACACCGTAGCGGAAAGCTCCTGGGACACCCGACAGATGTTTTTC.

Comments on this clone: This likely traces to a read error, being one base from a far larger clone. Other DNA sequences in this sample translate to the same CDR3. The chain uses TRDV2 and TRDJ1; the D is unclear. Germline V lookup: CDR1 GEAIGNYY, CDR2 EKD. The CDR3 is made up of 15 amino acids. The CDR3 region is CACDTLSGYTDKLIF. CDR3 DNA: TGTGCCTGTGACACCCTATCCGGTTACACCGATAAACTTATCTTT.

Note on this clone: A far larger clone lies a single base away; this is likely a read error. Additional DNA sequences in this sample encode the identical CDR3. The chain links TRDV2 to TRDJ1; no clear D. The CDR3 is 14 amino acids. The germline gives CDR1 GEAIGNYY, CDR2 EKD. V was cut by 4 bases and J by 9 bases, with 20 bases left in between. CDR3 nucleotides: TGTGCCTGTGATACTCTCACCCAGACGTCGGAACTCATCTTT. Its translation: CACDTLTQTSELIF.

This clone was counted between two and nine times. Translating this DNA gives a protein that differs at residue 9 from the TCRdb one, which belongs to a much larger clone; a read error is likely, and the protein shown is this translation. The rearrangement joins TRDV2 to TRDJ1; D is unresolved. The V gene's germline CDR1 is GEAIGNYY and CDR2 EKD. The CDR3 loop spans 15 amino acids. The ends were cut back, 0 bases at V and 0 bases at J, with 10 bases in the middle. CDR3 in amino acids: CACDTLSGHTDKLIF. For the CDR3, the DNA is TGTGCCTGTGACACCCTATCCGGTCACACCGATAAACTCATCTTT.

This clone was counted only a few times. V and J are TRDV2 and TRDJ1; possibly TRDD3 for D (6 bases). The CDR3 contains 17 residues. Trimming took off 1 base at V and 1 base at J, with 18 bases between the two ends. Germline assignment: CDR1 GEAIGNYY and CDR2 EKD. This CDR3 is CACDTLGPNEGTDKLIF. CDR3 nucleotides: TGTGCCTGTGACACTCTGGGGCCCAACGAAGGCACCGATAAACTCATCTTT.

This clone has a handful of counts. A far more abundant clone sits one base away, making this likely a read error. Distinct nucleotide sequences in the sample also encode this CDR3. The chain links TRDV2 to TRDJ1; a possible D gene is TRDD3 (6 bases). CDR1 is GEAIGNYY, CDR2 EKD, per germline. The CDR3 consists of 15 residues. This CDR3 reads CACDTLGSKSDKLIF. The CDR3 DNA follows: TGTGCCTGTGACACCCTGGGGTCAAAGAGCGATAAGCTCATCTTT.

This clone was recorded a few times. A far larger clone is just one base off, so this is likely a read error. Different DNA sequences within this sample yield the same CDR3. This chain uses TRDV2 with TRDJ1; D remains ambiguous. The CDR3 loop spans 16 amino acids. Germline-derived CDR1 and CDR2 are GEAIGNYY and EKD. The CDR3 DNA sequence: TGCGCCTGTGACACCGTCACAGCGATGAAGGCCGATAAACTCATCTTT. Amino acid sequence: CACDTVTAMKADKLIF.